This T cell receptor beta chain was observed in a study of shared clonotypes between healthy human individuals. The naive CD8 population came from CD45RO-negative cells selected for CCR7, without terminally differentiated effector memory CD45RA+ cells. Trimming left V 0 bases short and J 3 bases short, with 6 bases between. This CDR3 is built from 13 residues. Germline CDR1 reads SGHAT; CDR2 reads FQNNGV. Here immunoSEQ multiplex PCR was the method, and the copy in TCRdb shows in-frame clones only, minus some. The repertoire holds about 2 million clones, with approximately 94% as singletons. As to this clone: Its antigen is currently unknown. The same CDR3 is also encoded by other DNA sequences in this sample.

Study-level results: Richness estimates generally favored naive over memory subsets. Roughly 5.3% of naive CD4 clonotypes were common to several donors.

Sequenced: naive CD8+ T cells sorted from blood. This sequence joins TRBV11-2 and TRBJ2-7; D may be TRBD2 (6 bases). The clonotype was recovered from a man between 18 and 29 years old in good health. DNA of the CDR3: TGTGCCAGCAGCTTAGAGACTAGCTACGAGCAGTACTTC. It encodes CASSLETSYEQYF.